The following is a TCR beta chain sequence with its context. The antigen is unknown. CDR1 is SGHRS and CDR2 is YFSETQ in the germline V gene. CDR3 length: 21 residues. Trimming removed 4 bases from V and 1 base from J; junction bases left unmatched: 19. The sample originates from a study of T cell responses to AZD1222 COVID-19 vaccine. Looking at the study overall: Analysis merged second doses at about 4 or about 12 weeks. Study outcomes and limitations: Donors were largely white British and mainly female; clonal diversity was possibly underestimated. Baseline serostatus was positive in only a handful of AZD1222 recipients. It was only after the peak T cell response that any repertoires were sampled.

Clones were read by immunoSEQ multiplex PCR, and TCRdb kept only the in-frame ones, dropping some. The table includes 150,000 or so clones, around 92% detected once. The V call is TRBV5-1, the J call TRBJ2-4, with 11 bases identical to TRBD1. Sequenced material: peripheral blood, taken on day 0 of AZD1222 vaccination. The TCR sequence derives from an adult in good health. CDR3 coding DNA: TGCGCCAGCAGCCTTCCTCGGACAGGGGGCTTCGGGATTTTTGCCAAAAACATTCAGTACTTC. It specifies CASSLPRTGGFGIFAKNIQYF.